This TCR beta chain was observed in a study of blood T cell repertoires in COVID-19 (TCRdb year 2020). Looking at the study overall: Collaborator samples came from the United States, Italy and Spain and covered acute and convalescent phases of COVID-19. The prospective study material was composed of cDNA or gDNA derived from T cells, B-cell-depleted T cells, or PBMCs. Where available, HLA class I and class II types were taken from metadata supplied by the sample provider and were not determined by assay-based typing. The samples were drawn from the first 160 participants of the ongoing ImmuneRACE study and from more than 1,000 subjects provided by 6 global collaborators. Deeply sampled blood TCRbeta repertoires from subjects exposed to, actively infected with, or recovered from COVID-19 were included in the dataset. A freely available public database, intended as a resource for researchers studying the immune response to SARS-CoV-2, is where the repertoires were released. Nearly every sample came with metadata listing a de-identified subject ID, COVID-19 status, age in years and sex.

TCRbeta CDR3 regions were amplified from genomic DNA using the immunoSEQ Assay, a bias-controlled multiplex PCR. Per the original workflow: The number of nucleated cells in each sample was estimated by amplification of reference gene primers within the assay. Sequence reads were collapsed and filtered to measure the absolute abundance of every unique TCRbeta CDR3 rearrangement. For each sample, productive Simpson clonality was calculated by taking the square root of Simpson's diversity index across productive rearrangements. As stored in TCRdb, this immuneACCESS dataset retains in-frame rearrangements with V and J assigned. A fraction of the clones does not appear; measured against another copy, unresolved V genes explain less than half of the discrepancy, and the remainder lacks a known reason. V, J and clone size reflect that table, while D and trimming were determined from the DNA. The sample table holds about 160,000 clones, of which approximately 91% were seen once. The top ten clonotypes cover approximately 2.4% of the sample.

The germline V end is reduced by 0 bases and the J end by 6 bases; junction bases left unmatched: 6. The CDR3 spans 15 residues, from the cysteine through the phenylalanine. Kept here is only the CDR3 DNA, which spans 45 bases and is read in frame from base 1. From a lookup of the germline V gene (reference sequence), CDR1 and CDR2 are LGHDT and YNNKEL. Each collaborating institution followed its own protocols to collect whole blood in K2EDTA tubes. For TCRbeta analysis, collaborator samples were shipped as frozen whole blood, as isolated PBMCs, or as DNA extracted from either sample type. General conclusions and limits of the study: How much clinical and demographic metadata was included differed by source and by participant, and the metadata was provided uncurated.

With respect to this clone: Its antigen specificity is not known. No base-level quality is on record; no much larger clone is a single base apart.

This TCR came from a man aged 18 to 29 with acute or convalescent COVID-19. Material for sequencing was peripheral blood. This chain joins TRBV3-1 (or the pseudogene TRBV3-2) to TRBJ1-2; 8 central bases correspond to TRBD1. At the DNA level, the sequence is TGTGCCAGCAGCCAAGAATTCCCGGACAGGGATGGCTACACCTTC. This codes for CASSQEFPDRDGYTF.